Below, 3 T cell receptor beta chains from the same sample are listed, as sequenced in a study of cytomegalovirus exposure and HLA in healthy donors. PCR involved 60 Vbeta and 13 Jbeta primers. The protocol was immunoSEQ multiplex PCR, while the TCRdb copy is restricted to in-frame clones and leaves out a portion. The table counts some 75,000 clones; about 0.76% lies in the top ten. The sequenced sample consisted of PBMCs. The origin of the receptors is a boy aged 5-17 years in good health and CMV-seronegative.

V usage is TRBV5-1 and J usage is TRBJ2-5; TRBD1 matches 7 bases. The V gene end was trimmed by 2 bases and the J gene end by 3 bases; junction bases not matched to a gene: 4. Germline CDR1 and CDR2: SGHRS and YFSETQ. This CDR3 has 14 amino acids. CDR3 DNA: TGCGCCAGCAGCTTCGGGACAGACAAAGAGACCCAGTACTTC. This gives the protein CASSFGTDKETQYF.

J is TRBJ1-1 and V is TRBV4-3; D unresolved. CDR1 is LGHNA and CDR2 is YSLEER in the germline V gene. V was cut by 1 base and J by 7 bases, with 7 bases left in between. The CDR3 is made up of 12 amino acids. The CDR3 region has the DNA TGCGCCAGCAGCCAAGGTCGAGGTGAAGCTTTCTTT. Protein product: CASSQGRGEAFF.

The chain recombines TRBV7-9 with TRBJ2-2; D might be TRBD1 (5 bases). Trimming removed 3 bases at V and 0 bases at J, with 8 bases between. Germline V lookup: CDR1 SEHNR, CDR2 FQNEAQ (reference sequence). The CDR3 has 15 residues. DNA of the CDR3: TGTGCCAGCAGCTTTGTACAGGCGAACACCGGGGAGCTGTTTTTT. This translates into CASSFVQANTGELFF.